These T cell receptor beta chains were read from a single sample in a study of blood T cells in healthy people across ages. Each CDR3 protein is one row after TCRdb ran MiXCR on the 5' RACE reads. Here the sample spans approximately 730,000 distinct CDR3 sequences, about 53% being singletons. Sequencing was carried out using blood. The receptors were gathered from a man aged 80 or over in good health. CDR3s include the opening cysteine and the closing phenylalanine or tryptophan. A D gene is named only where the DNA matches it firmly. Expanded clones get a size class; other rows say once, few or many, or leave the size out.

>NA|TRBV30|TRBJ1-5|NA|14
CAWSAGAGNQPQHF
TGTGCCTGGAGCGCCGGGGCAGGGAATCAGCCCCAGCATTTT
>NA|TRBV28|TRBJ1-1|NA|13
CASSFPRNAEAFF
TGTGCCAGCAGTTTCCCAAGGAACGCTGAAGCTTTCTTT
>NA|TRBV10-3|TRBJ1-4|TRBD1|13
CAIRQGADEKLFF
TGTGCCATCAGGCAGGGGGCGGACGAAAAACTGTTTTTT
>NA|TRBV4-1|TRBJ1-5|TRBD1|15
CASSHGQGGDQPQHF
TGCGCCAGCAGCCATGGACAGGGGGGGGATCAGCCCCAGCATTTT
>NA|TRBV4-2|TRBJ2-1|NA|18
CASSQGRAGVSSYNEQFF
TGTGCCAGCAGCCAAGGAAGGGCTGGGGTTAGCTCCTACAATGAGCAGTTCTTC
>few|TRBV12-3/TRBV12-4|TRBJ2-1|TRBD2|15
CASSLGGGAYNEQFF
TGTGCCAGCAGCCTGGGGGGAGGGGCCTACAATGAGCAGTTCTTC
>NA|TRBV3-1|TRBJ2-5|NA|16
CASSSPDSGRSETQYF
TGTGCCAGCAGCTCCCCGGACTCGGGGCGGTCGGAGACCCAGTACTTC
>NA|TRBV20-1|TRBJ2-7|NA|15
CSAIFPRAASYGQYF
TGCAGTGCTATTTTCCCCAGGGCGGCCTCCTACGGGCAGTACTTC
>NA|TRBV20-1|TRBJ1-6|NA|13
CSAYRELNSPLHF
TGCAGTGCTTACAGGGAGCTGAATTCACCCCTCCACTTT
>NA|TRBV29-1|TRBJ2-5|TRBD2|12
CSVVTSAETQYF
TGCAGCGTTGTCACTAGCGCGGAGACCCAGTACTTC
>few|TRBV13|TRBJ1-2|NA|16
CASSYSGDLANYGYTF
TGTGCCAGCAGCTACTCAGGCGACTTAGCTAACTATGGCTACACCTTC
>NA|TRBV24-1|TRBJ2-2|NA|13
CATSDLITGELFF
TGTGCCACCAGTGATTTGATAACCGGGGAGCTGTTTTTT
>NA|TRBV28|TRBJ2-4|TRBD1|14
CASSSGTGGDIQYF
TGTGCCAGCAGCTCCGGGACAGGGGGGGACATTCAGTACTTC
>NA|TRBV20-1|TRBJ2-5|NA|11
CSARSLGEQYF
TGCAGTGCTAGATCTCTTGGTGAGCAGTACTTC
>NA|TRBV3-1|TRBJ2-3|TRBD1|17
CASSQAIQGALGYTQYF
TGTGCCAGCAGCCAAGCGATTCAGGGGGCGCTCGGATATACGCAGTATTTT
>NA|TRBV6-1|TRBJ1-5|NA|17
CASRAGTSSLSNQPQHF
TGTGCCAGCAGAGCAGGTACCAGTTCCCTTAGCAATCAGCCCCAGCATTTT
>NA|TRBV7-6|TRBJ2-1|TRBD2|17
CASSLWVAGSSYNEQFF
TGTGCCAGCAGCTTATGGGTAGCGGGGAGCTCATACAATGAGCAGTTCTTC
>NA|TRBV5-5|TRBJ2-1|NA|12
CASSPYLEEQFF
TGTGCCAGCAGCCCCTACTTAGAAGAGCAGTTCTTC
>NA|TRBV7-9|TRBJ2-1|TRBD1|13
CTSHRDSYNEQFF
TGTACCAGCCACCGGGACAGTTACAATGAGCAGTTCTTC
>NA|TRBV7-2|TRBJ2-1|NA|14
CASSPGLVADEQFF
TGTGCCAGCAGCCCTGGACTGGTTGCGGATGAGCAGTTCTTC
>NA|TRBV21-1|TRBJ2-5|NA|15
CASSITPNGQETQYF
TGTGCCAGCAGCATTACACCGAACGGCCAAGAGACCCAGTACTTC
>NA|TRBV15|TRBJ2-7|NA|13
CATSRGGLGEQYF
TGTGCCACCAGCAGAGGAGGTTTGGGCGAGCAGTACTTC
>NA|TRBV29-1|TRBJ2-5|TRBD2|14
CSVQDLGGPETQYF
TGCAGCGTTCAAGACCTGGGAGGGCCGGAGACCCAGTACTTC
>NA|TRBV3-1|TRBJ2-2|NA|16
CASSPNQRSNTGELFF
TGTGCCAGCAGCCCTAATCAGCGGTCGAACACCGGGGAGCTGTTTTTT
>NA|TRBV5-1|TRBJ2-3|NA|12
CASSLHSDTQYF
TGCGCCAGCAGCTTACACTCAGATACGCAGTATTTT
>NA|TRBV4-2|TRBJ1-2|NA|15
CASSQDLPGPYGYTF
TGTGCCAGCAGCCAAGATCTTCCGGGACCCTATGGCTACACCTTC
>NA|TRBV20-1|TRBJ1-2|NA|13
CSARDPGAGGYTF
TGCAGTGCTAGAGATCCGGGGGCCGGTGGCTACACCTTC
>NA|TRBV9|TRBJ2-1|TRBD2|14
CASDRDYHLDGQFF
TGTGCCAGCGACCGGGACTACCACCTTGACGGGCAGTTCTTC
>NA|TRBV2|TRBJ2-1|TRBD2|12
CASNGLAAEQFF
TGTGCCAGCAACGGACTAGCTGCTGAGCAGTTCTTC
>NA|TRBV7-2|TRBJ2-3|NA|12
CAISLGSGKRYF
TGTGCCATCTCCCTCGGGTCTGGGAAGCGGTATTTT
>few|TRBV20-1|TRBJ2-7|NA|13
CSARGGGVYEQYF
TGCAGTGCTAGAGGGGGCGGGGTCTACGAGCAGTACTTC
>few|TRBV6-2/TRBV6-3|TRBJ2-5|TRBD1|17
CASTIGGTGGLLETQYF
TGTGCCAGCACCATCGGGGGCACAGGGGGCCTTCTGGAGACCCAGTACTTC
>few|TRBV25-1|TRBJ2-5|NA|14
CASTPGELQETQYF
TGTGCCAGCACCCCGGGCGAACTCCAAGAGACCCAGTACTTC
>NA|TRBV21-1|TRBJ1-1|NA|15
CASSRCPGQENEAFF
TGTGCCAGCAGCCGGTGCCCGGGACAGGAGAATGAAGCTTTCTTT
>NA|TRBV6-5|TRBJ2-7|NA|14
CASTRDRFSGEQYF
TGTGCCAGCACCCGGGACCGATTCTCAGGCGAGCAGTACTTC
>NA|TRBV18|TRBJ2-1|NA|15
CASSPSASPDNEQFF
TGTGCCAGCTCACCATCGGCTAGCCCTGACAATGAGCAGTTCTTC
>NA|TRBV5-1|TRBJ2-2|NA|15
CASSGVGANTGELFF
TGCGCCAGCAGTGGGGTTGGGGCGAACACCGGGGAGCTGTTTTTT
>once|TRBV20-1|TRBJ2-2|TRBD2|16
CSAILAGVGNTGELFF
TGCAGTGCTATACTAGCGGGAGTTGGGAACACCGGGGAGCTGTTTTTT